This is a list of T cell receptor beta chains from one sample in a study of T cell repertoires in cytomegalovirus infection. The antigens these receptors bind are not known. Each CDR3 protein gets one entry after TCRdb re-called the reads with MiXCR. Of tens of thousands of distinct CDR3 sequences listed, about half are singletons. Specimen: CD8+ T cells from cultured PBMCs, collected from culture after CMV antigen stimulation. The receptors derive from a human donor in good health (CMV status not recorded). Some clones in this sample may be carry-over from other donors' samples. Both conserved end residues are part of each CDR3. The D gene is left open where the match is weak. Clone size is stated in some rows and not others, as once, few, many or a class when expanded.

abundance,j_gene,d_gene,v_gene,CDR3aa,CDR3nt
few,TRBJ2-7,-,TRBV29-1,CSVGTSEQYF,TGCAGCGTAGGGACATCCGAGCAGTACTTC
-,TRBJ2-5,-,TRBV7-9,CAATIFKEEPRETQYF,TGTGCCGCAACAATTTTTAAAGAAGAACCCAGAGAGACCCAGTACTTC
-,TRBJ2-7,-,TRBV7-8,CASSLEERPYEQYF,TGTGCCAGCAGCTTAGAGGAGCGACCCTACGAGCAGTACTTC
few,TRBJ1-1,-,TRBV12-3/TRBV12-4,CASSSNRGQWGTEAFF,TGTGCCAGCAGTTCCAACCGGGGACAATGGGGCACTGAAGCTTTCTTT
few,TRBJ2-3,-,TRBV12-3/TRBV12-4,CASSLLSTDTQYF,TGTGCCAGCAGTTTACTGTCCACAGATACGCAGTATTTT
-,TRBJ1-2,TRBD1,TRBV7-2,CASTGTGANYGYTF,TGTGCCAGCACCGGGACAGGGGCCAATTATGGCTACACCTTC
few,TRBJ1-1,-,TRBV15,CATSRVGSRAFF,TGTGCCACCAGCAGAGTTGGCTCCAGAGCTTTCTTT
-,TRBJ2-3,-,TRBV6-6,CASSPSNLDTQYF,TGTGCCAGCAGTCCCTCTAACCTTGATACGCAGTATTTT
-,TRBJ2-3,-,TRBV7-8,CASEGTDTQYF,TGTGCCAGCGAGGGCACAGATACGCAGTATTTT
-,TRBJ2-7,TRBD1,TRBV20-1,CSARGDRGPYEQYF,TGCAGTGCTAGAGGGGACAGGGGTCCTTACGAGCAGTACTTC
-,TRBJ1-1,TRBD1,TRBV5-6,CASSLGTGGVAFF,TGTGCCAGCAGCTTGGGGACAGGGGGCGTCGCTTTCTTT
few,TRBJ1-3,TRBD1,TRBV10-3,CAISESGQVSSGNTIYF,TGTGCCATCAGTGAGTCGGGACAGGTTAGCTCTGGAAACACCATATATTTT
few,TRBJ1-5,-,TRBV2,CASRSGPNQPQHF,TGTGCCAGCAGGAGCGGACCAAATCAGCCCCAGCATTTT
-,TRBJ2-7,-,TRBV29-1,CSISGAWDEQYF,TGCAGCATCTCAGGGGCCTGGGACGAGCAGTACTTC
-,TRBJ2-3,TRBD2,TRBV28,CASSLSGLAGAGDTQYF,TGTGCTAGCAGTCTTTCGGGACTAGCGGGAGCTGGAGATACGCAGTATTTT
-,TRBJ2-7,-,TRBV6-1,CASRERTAVYSYEQYF,TGTGCCAGCAGGGAGCGGACAGCCGTTTATTCCTACGAGCAGTACTTC
-,TRBJ2-7,-,TRBV9,CASSPPSGPYEQYF,TGTGCCAGCAGCCCCCCCTCAGGGCCCTACGAGCAGTACTTC
few,TRBJ1-5,-,TRBV6-6,CASSYSEPRGNQPQHF,TGTGCCAGCAGTTACTCGGAACCCAGAGGCAATCAGCCCCAGCATTTT
-,TRBJ2-1,TRBD2,TRBV4-2,CASSHTSGNNEQFF,TGTGCCAGCAGCCACACTAGCGGTAACAATGAGCAGTTCTTC
-,TRBJ1-1,-,TRBV7-6,CASSLAPLGGEAFF,TGTGCCAGCAGCTTAGCGCCTTTAGGGGGTGAAGCTTTCTTT
-,TRBJ2-1,-,TRBV5-5,CASSLESRVEGYEQFF,TGTGCCAGCAGCTTGGAAAGTCGGGTAGAGGGCTATGAGCAGTTCTTC
-,TRBJ1-1,-,TRBV12-5,CASGLVGTEAFF,TGTGCTAGTGGTTTGGTGGGGACTGAAGCTTTCTTT
-,TRBJ2-1,TRBD2,TRBV4-1,CASSQLPGLAPNEQFF,TGCGCCAGCAGCCAATTACCGGGACTAGCGCCTAATGAGCAGTTCTTC
-,TRBJ2-5,-,TRBV27,CASSSSRQAQYF,TGTGCCAGCAGTTCCTCGAGACAGGCCCAGTACTTC
few,TRBJ2-7,-,TRBV7-9,CASSRKGGDFYEQYF,TGTGCCAGCAGCAGAAAGGGGGGCGACTTCTACGAGCAGTACTTC
-,TRBJ1-2,-,TRBV7-3,CASSPGANYGYTF,TGTGCCAGCAGCCCGGGGGCAAACTATGGCTACACCTTC
-,TRBJ1-6,-,TRBV6-5,CASSYSTLPENSPLHF,TGTGCCAGCAGTTACTCCACCCTCCCGGAGAATTCACCCCTCCACTTT
-,TRBJ1-1,-,TRBV6-1,CASRVTLQAFF,TGTGCCAGCAGAGTGACACTTCAAGCTTTCTTT
-,TRBJ2-3,TRBD2,TRBV12-3/TRBV12-4,CASRRNTGTSGGSTDTQYF,TGTGCCAGCAGACGAAACACCGGGACTAGCGGGGGTAGCACAGATACGCAGTATTTT
-,TRBJ1-2,TRBD1,TRBV5-6,CATLSRGHGYTF,TGTGCCACCTTGAGCAGGGGGCATGGCTACACCTTC
-,TRBJ2-3,-,TRBV7-8,CASSLAGRGTDTQYF,TGTGCCAGCAGCTTAGCGGGCCGCGGGACAGATACGCAGTATTTT
-,TRBJ2-5,-,TRBV24-1,CATSGQGYQETQYF,TGTGCCACCAGTGGTCAGGGGTACCAAGAGACCCAGTACTTC
-,TRBJ1-3,TRBD1,TRBV28,CASSWRTGISGNTIYF,TGTGCCAGCAGTTGGAGGACAGGGATCTCTGGAAACACCATATATTTT
-,TRBJ2-7,-,TRBV5-1,CASSSLGEQYF,TGCGCCAGCAGCTCCTTGGGGGAGCAGTACTTC
-,TRBJ1-2,-,TRBV7-9,CASSLDMGQGMDGYTF,TGTGCCAGCAGCTTAGATATGGGCCAGGGGATGGATGGCTACACCTTC
-,TRBJ2-2,-,TRBV24-1,CATSPGQIANTGELFF,TGTGCCACCAGTCCCGGACAGATCGCGAACACCGGGGAGCTGTTTTTT
-,TRBJ2-2,TRBD1,TRBV5-1,CASRTTGAPTGELFF,TGCGCCAGCAGGACGACAGGGGCGCCCACCGGGGAGCTGTTTTTT
-,TRBJ2-1,TRBD2,TRBV27,CASSLLAGHNEQFF,TGTGCCAGCAGTTTGCTAGCGGGCCACAATGAGCAGTTCTTC
-,TRBJ2-7,TRBD1,TRBV9,CASSAHGGQGPYEQYF,TGTGCCAGCAGCGCCCATGGGGGACAGGGGCCCTACGAGCAGTACTTC
few,TRBJ1-1,TRBD1,TRBV9,CASSVTGGGGTEAFF,TGTGCCAGCAGCGTCACAGGGGGCGGCGGCACTGAAGCTTTCTTT
-,TRBJ1-5,-,TRBV27,CASSSRGSDQPQHF,TGTGCCAGCAGTTCCAGGGGTTCCGATCAGCCCCAGCATTTT
few,TRBJ1-1,TRBD1,TRBV6-6,CASSYSQGLNTEAFF,TGTGCCAGCAGTTACTCACAGGGGTTGAACACTGAAGCTTTCTTT
-,TRBJ2-1,TRBD1,TRBV5-4,CASRQGAGTYNEQFF,TGTGCCAGCAGGCAGGGGGCGGGAACCTACAATGAGCAGTTCTTC
-,TRBJ2-5,TRBD2,TRBV28,CASGKLAGEGQETQYF,TGTGCCAGCGGAAAACTAGCGGGAGAGGGCCAAGAGACCCAGTACTTC
few,TRBJ1-6,TRBD1,TRBV19,CASSPLDREDSPLHF,TGTGCCAGTAGTCCCTTGGACAGGGAGGATTCACCCCTCCACTTT